This TCR beta chain originates from a study of blood T cell repertoires in COVID-19. The CDR3 extends over 16 amino acids. Germline V gene sequence: CDR1 SGHNT, CDR2 YYREEE (reference sequence). The J segment lost 3 bases and the V segment lost 4 bases, leaving 9 bases of the junction unmatched. The table came from immunoSEQ multiplex PCR; TCRdb's copy has only in-frame clones and leaves some out. The sample includes 75,000 to 90,000 clones, about nine tenths seen only once; the top ten take about 1%. The sequenced sample consisted of peripheral blood. The V call is TRBV5-4, the J call TRBJ2-7; 11 nucleotides match TRBD2. The receptor was derived from a woman aged 45-60 years in a cohort sampled during active COVID-19. The CDR3 bases are TGTGCCAGCAGCGAATACACTAGCGGGAGTTACTACGAGCAGTACTTC. Translation gives CASSEYTSGSYYEQYF.